This T cell receptor beta chain stems from a study of follicular helper T cells after annual influenza vaccination. In the study overall: For some subjects, blood spans the 2013-2014, 2014-2015 and 2015-2016 annual vaccinations. Study results and caveats: Change in circulating plasmablasts correlated with ICOS+CD38+ cTfh clonality change.

Remarks on this clone: Antigen: not known.

The time point here: 2015-2016 season, pre-vaccination. Adults received seasonal inactivated influenza vaccine, with sorted blood CD4 subsets sequenced before and after. TCRB was sequenced at Survey level resolution. Clones were read by immunoSEQ multiplex PCR, and TCRdb kept only the in-frame ones, dropping some. The table has about 9,400 clones, nearly 85% seen once; the top ten hold more than 1.5%. The material was CXCR5+ CD38- circulating T follicular helper cells from blood, obtained on the day of influenza vaccination. The subset: circulating Tfh, non-naive CD4+CXCR5+PD-1+ (ICOS+CD38+ or ICOS-CD38-). This TCR derives from an adult who received the influenza vaccine.

CDR3 in DNA: TGTGCCAGCAGCTCGGACAGGGCGATTGAAGCTTTCTTT. Protein product: CASSSDRAIEAFF. This chain uses TRBV5-6 with TRBJ1-1, with TRBD1 matching 8 bases. The J segment lost 7 bases and the V segment lost 3 bases, leaving 5 bases of the junction unmatched. The germline V gene has CDR1 SGHDT and CDR2 YYEEEE. The CDR3 runs to 13 residues.